The source of this T cell receptor (beta chain) is a study of CXCR3-negative and CXCR3-positive naive CD8 T cells. UMI-tagged TRB cDNA libraries were built via 5' RACE. From the 5' RACE reads, TCRdb lists one entry per CDR3 protein and no DNA. Across some 130,000 distinct CDR3 sequences, the top ten clones capture around 0.5% of the sample. Germline assignment: CDR1 SGHTA and CDR2 FQGTGA. The CDR3 consists of 14 residues. The sequenced sample was naive CXCR3- CD8+ T cells from blood. As to subset: CD45RO-CCR7+CD27+CD95- naive CD8+ T cells lacking CXCR3 (TNR3-). The chain has TRBV7-3 and TRBJ2-7. The clonotype was recovered from a human donor in good health. Some clones in this sample may be carry-over from other donors' samples. This CDR3 is CASSPDGSSYEQYF.